This is a list of T cell receptor beta chains from one sample in a study of blood T cell repertoires in COVID-19. Measured with immunoSEQ multiplex PCR; TCRdb has only the in-frame clones, and not every one. Here the sample spans more than 300,000 clones, around 89% being singletons. Source material: PBMCs or T cells enriched from blood (not recorded which). The receptor set was obtained from a young woman who had recovered from COVID-19. Each CDR3 is given with its conserved first and last residue. D genes are given only for firm matches. Not every row has a clone size; where given, it reads once, few, many or a size class.

TRBJ1-2	TRBV10-3	-	-	TGTGCCATCAGGGGGGGGGATGGCTACACCTTC	CAIRGGDGYTF
TRBJ2-7	TRBV21-1	once	-	TGTGCCAGCAGCAAAATTCGCCCGGGTGGGGAGCAGTACTTC	CASSKIRPGGEQYF
TRBJ2-1	TRBV7-8	-	TRBD2	TGTGCCAGCAGGGCCGTTAGCGGGGGGGCCTACAATGAGCAGTTCTTC	CASRAVSGGAYNEQFF
TRBJ1-2	TRBV14	-	-	TGTGCCAGCAGCCAAGGCCCAGGGTGGTCTGGCTACACCTTC	CASSQGPGWSGYTF
TRBJ2-2	TRBV2	-	-	TGTGCCAGCAGTGAATCAGTGGGCAACACCGGGGAGCTGTTTTTT	CASSESVGNTGELFF
TRBJ1-3	TRBV7-2	-	-	TGTGCCAGCAGCTTAGGGACAGCTGGAAACACCATATATTTT	CASSLGTAGNTIYF
TRBJ2-1	TRBV25-1	-	-	TGTGCCAGCAGTGATCCGGGGAGACTGGAGCAGTTCTTC	CASSDPGRLEQFF
TRBJ2-3	TRBV4-2	-	TRBD2	TGTGCCAGCAGCCAAGAAGCGGGGGGGCGAGCAGATACGCAGTATTTT	CASSQEAGGRADTQYF
TRBJ2-3	TRBV4-1	-	-	TGCGCCAGCAGCCCTTCCCTGGGGGGGCCTAGTACAGATACGCAGTATTTT	CASSPSLGGPSTDTQYF
TRBJ1-1	TRBV10-1	-	TRBD1	TGCGCCAGCAGCGGACAGGGGTCCGGCACTGAAGCTTTCTTT	CASSGQGSGTEAFF
TRBJ1-1	TRBV10-3	-	-	TGTGCCATCGGGGCACGGAACACTGAAGCTTTCTTT	CAIGARNTEAFF
TRBJ2-5	TRBV19	-	-	TGTGCCAGTAGTCCCGGAGGTGCGCGGGGGCCCAGGGAGACCCAGTACTTC	CASSPGGARGPRETQYF
TRBJ1-1	TRBV5-1	-	TRBD1	TGCGCCAGCAGCTTCGACAGGGGTGGAACTGAAGCTTTCTTT	CASSFDRGGTEAFF
TRBJ1-5	TRBV18	-	-	TGTGCCAGCTCACCATTCCAGGGGCAGGTTGATAGCAATCAGCCCCAGCATTTT	CASSPFQGQVDSNQPQHF
TRBJ1-5	TRBV7-2	-	-	TGTGCCAGCAGCTTAGTTACCTACCAGCCCCAGCATTTT	CASSLVTYQPQHF
TRBJ1-1	TRBV7-3	-	TRBD1	TGTGCCAGCAGCCCAAGGGGACAGGCGAACACTGAAGCTTTCTTT	CASSPRGQANTEAFF
TRBJ2-7	TRBV30	-	-	TGTGCCTGGAGTGTATATTCGGGCTCCTACGAGCAGTACTTC	CAWSVYSGSYEQYF
TRBJ2-2	TRBV3-1/TRBV3-2	few	-	TGTGCCAGCAGCTCCGGTACGAACACCGGGGAGCTGTTTTTT	CASSSGTNTGELFF
TRBJ1-3	TRBV5-1	-	-	TGCGCCAGCAGCCCCCTGGAGCTCTCTGGAAACACCATATATTTT	CASSPLELSGNTIYF
TRBJ1-4	TRBV7-2	-	-	TGTGCCAGCAGCTTAGCGTCAGGGGCAAGGTCTGAAAAACTGTTTTTT	CASSLASGARSEKLFF
TRBJ1-4	TRBV2	-	-	TGTGCCAGCAGGGATGGACTCCTAACAACTAATGAAAAACTGTTTTTT	CASRDGLLTTNEKLFF
TRBJ2-5	TRBV2	-	-	TGTGCCAGCAGTGCCCTAGTGCGGGAGACCCAGTACTTC	CASSALVRETQYF